The source of this T cell receptor beta chain is a study of CD8 T cells in Susac syndrome. The length of the CDR3 is 15 residues. The V gene's germline CDR1 is LNHDA and CDR2 SQIVND (reference sequence). Trimming cost V 4 bases and J 7 bases; bases outside gene matches: 11. TCR beta sequencing covered blood CD8+ and CD4+ T cells. cDNA came from about 0.51 to 1 ug RNA primed by random hexamers. One entry per CDR3 protein results from TCRdb running MiXCR on the immunoSEQ multiplex PCR reads. The sample yields 200,000 or so distinct CDR3 sequences, nearly 95% seen once. The chain employs TRBV19 and TRBJ1-2; 8 bases align to TRBD1. Sequenced material: CD4+ T cells from PBMCs. This receptor was identified in a human donor with multiple sclerosis. CDR3 protein: CASSRNSQGDGGYTF. The CDR3 DNA follows: TGTGCCAGTAGTAGAAACTCACAGGGGGACGGTGGCTACACCTTC.